Below are 31 T cell receptor beta chains sequenced from a single sample in a study of blood T cell repertoires in COVID-19. The table came from immunoSEQ multiplex PCR; TCRdb's copy has only in-frame clones and leaves some out. The sample has 220,000 or so clones; 70% to 90% are singletons. Sequencing was performed on peripheral blood. Source of these receptors: a woman aged 45-65 years with COVID-19, enrolled during active disease.

This chain connects TRBV29-1 to TRBJ1-2, with D uncertain. There are 12 residues in the CDR3. The V gene's germline CDR1 is SQVTM and CDR2 ANQGSEA. Deletions cut 4 bases from V and 8 bases from J, with 14 bases between. CDR3 nucleotides: TGCAGCGTTGTTAACAGAGAGGGCGGCTACACCTTC. This translates into CSVVNREGGYTF.

V is TRBV28 and J is TRBJ1-2; 7 bases line up with TRBD1. With 6 bases clipped from V and 5 bases from J, the junction kept 6 bases outside the gene matches. The CDR3 contains 13 residues. Germline values: CDR1 MDHEN, CDR2 SYDVKM. The CDR3 nucleotides read TGTGCCAGCAGACCACAGGGGTTGTATGGCTACACCTTC. Translating it yields CASRPQGLYGYTF.

The genes are TRBV5-1 and TRBJ2-2, with D maybe TRBD1 (5 bases). The CDR3 consists of 15 residues. Germline loops: CDR1 SGHRS, CDR2 YFSETQ. The germline V and J ends were trimmed by 4 bases and 1 base, with 11 bases remaining between them. CDR3 sequence: CASSGRVGNTGELFF. The CDR3 nucleotides are TGCGCCAGCAGCGGCAGGGTGGGGAACACCGGGGAGCTGTTTTTT.

The CDR3 sequence: CASSPTSFPGQPTEAFF. CDR3 DNA: TGTGCCAGCAGCCCCACAAGCTTCCCGGGACAGCCCACTGAAGCTTTCTTT. The J gene is TRBJ1-1, the V gene TRBV3-1 (or the pseudogene TRBV3-2); the match to TRBD1 covers 7 bases. The junction had 15 bases not matched to a gene; V was cut back by 4 bases and J by 4 bases. The CDR3 length is 17 residues. CDR1 and CDR2 from the germline V gene are LGHDT and YNNKEL (reference sequence).

The CDR3 sequence: CASTFGTSGSKGTQYF. CDR3 DNA: TGCGCCAGCACCTTCGGGACTAGCGGGTCTAAGGGTACGCAGTATTTT. The V call is TRBV10-2, the J call TRBJ2-3; 12 bases align to TRBD2. This CDR3 contains 16 residues. In germline, CDR1 is WSHSY, CDR2 SAAADI. V shed 7 bases, J shed 8 bases, and the junction held 13 bases outside the gene matches.

This chain uses TRBV19 with TRBJ1-1; D is ambiguous. The V gene's germline CDR1 is LNHDA and CDR2 SQIVND (reference sequence). Between the trimmed V and J ends, which lost 6 bases and 3 bases, there was a span of 11 bases. This CDR3 is built from 13 residues. Written as DNA, the CDR3 is TGTGCCAGTAGCAGGAAGGTATACACTGAAGCTTTCTTT. This translates into CASSRKVYTEAFF. The full variable domain, its missing parts supplied by reference TRBV19 and TRBJ1-1, is DGGITQSPKYLFRKEGQNVTLSCEQNLNHDAMYWYRQDPGQGLRLIYYSQIVNDFQKGDIAEGYSVSREKKESFPLTVTSAQKNPTAFYLCASSRKVYTEAFFGQGTRLTVV.

On this clone: This same CDR3 is encoded by further DNA sequences in the sample. CDR3: CASSFGTGPYEQYV. As DNA, the CDR3 is TGTGCCAGCAGTTTCGGTACAGGGCCCTACGAGCAGTACGTC. The chain uses TRBV6-2 or TRBV6-3 and TRBJ2-7, with a tentative D call TRBD1 (6 bases). Germline values: CDR1 MNHEY, CDR2 SVGEGT. This CDR3 comprises 14 residues. Trimming stripped 4 bases from V and 2 bases from J, with 12 bases between.

The chain carries TRBV2 and TRBJ1-3; TRBD1 might be the D (5 bases). This CDR3 spans 17 amino acids. CDR1 SNHLY and CDR2 FYNNEI come from the germline V gene. V was trimmed by 3 bases and J by 0 bases, leaving 15 bases between them. The CDR3 spells CASSDRVAAPSGNTIYF. The DNA for the CDR3 is TGTGCCAGCAGTGACAGGGTCGCCGCGCCCTCTGGAAACACCATATATTTT.

The CDR3 region has the DNA TGTGCCAGCACCTTGACAGGGGATAGCAATCAGCCCCAGCATTTT. As protein: CASTLTGDSNQPQHF. The V gene is TRBV27, the J gene TRBJ1-5; 8 nucleotides match TRBD1. Germline trimming cut 7 bases from V and 0 bases from J; bases unmatched to any gene: 5. This CDR3 comprises 15 residues. Germline V CDR1 and CDR2: MNHEY, SMNVEV (reference sequence).

The chain is built from TRBV21-1 and TRBJ2-2; the table gives TRBD2 as D, unverified against the DNA. TRBV21-1 is noted as a pseudogene. The CDR3 consists of 18 residues. The CDR3 DNA reads as TGTGCCAGCAGCAAAGTTAGATTTGGGCTAGCAGGCACCGGGGAGCTGTTTTTT. It is translated as CASSKVRFGLAGTGELFF.

The chain has TRBV6-5 and TRBJ1-1; D gene unclear. V was clipped by 6 bases and J by 1 base, with 9 bases between them. Germline values: CDR1 MNHEY, CDR2 SVGAGI. The CDR3 covers 13 residues. CDR3 nucleotides: TGTGCCAGCAGGTTACGGGAGAACACTGAAGCTTTCTTT. Amino acid sequence: CASRLRENTEAFF.

This chain links TRBV28 with TRBJ1-5; possibly TRBD1 for D (5 bases). The CDR3 spans 14 residues. V was cut by 4 bases and J by 4 bases, with 11 bases left in between. CDR1 MDHEN and CDR2 SYDVKM come from the germline V gene. The CDR3 loop is CASSWRGRNQPQHF. The CDR3 nucleotides are TGTGCCAGCAGTTGGAGGGGCAGGAATCAGCCCCAGCATTTT.

This chain uses TRBV6-5 with TRBJ2-7; 7 bases are shared with TRBD1. The V gene end was trimmed by 8 bases and the J gene end by 6 bases; junction bases not matched to a gene: 10. CDR3 length: 13 amino acids. Per the germline V gene, CDR1 is MNHEY and CDR2 is SVGAGI. The CDR3 here is CASSNLQGLEQYV. DNA for the CDR3: TGTGCCAGCTCGAATTTACAGGGGCTCGAGCAGTACGTC.

This chain uses TRBV28 with TRBJ2-7; a weak D match, TRBD1 (6 bases). This CDR3 contains 13 residues. CDR1 and CDR2 (germline): MDHEN, SYDVKM. The ends were cut back, 7 bases at V and 4 bases at J, with 14 bases in the middle. The CDR3 sequence: CASKLGARYEQYF. The CDR3 region has the DNA TGTGCCAGCAAACTGGGGGCTAGGTACGAGCAGTACTTC.

This chain uses TRBV30 with TRBJ2-1; TRBD2 agrees at 14 bases. This CDR3 has 15 residues. Germline V gene data show CDR1 as GTSNPN and CDR2 as SVGIG (reference sequence). V shed 2 bases, J shed 7 bases, and the junction held 4 bases outside the gene matches. CDR3 residues: CAWSTGTSGGNEQFF. The CDR3 DNA reads as TGTGCCTGGAGTACCGGGACTAGCGGGGGTAATGAGCAGTTCTTC.

The rearrangement links TRBV5-4 to TRBJ2-5; weak D call: TRBD2 (6 bases). This CDR3 has 13 amino acids. Germline V gene data show CDR1 as SGHNT and CDR2 as YYREEE (reference sequence). Trimming pared 5 bases from V and 3 bases from J, leaving 11 bases between. The CDR3 protein is CASRDRGKETQYF. CDR3 DNA sequence: TGTGCCAGCAGGGACCGGGGGAAAGAGACCCAGTACTTC.

There are a few counts of this clone. V is TRBV9 and J is TRBJ2-7, with D possibly matching TRBD2 (6 bases). V lost 0 bases to trimming and J lost 0 bases, with 7 bases between them. Germline CDR1 SGDLS, CDR2 YYNGEE. The CDR3 spans 14 residues. The CDR3 DNA follows: TGTGCCAGCAGCGTAGTCGGGAGCTCCTACGAGCAGTACTTC. Protein product: CASSVVGSSYEQYF. The whole variable domain, filled in from reference TRBV9 and TRBJ2-7, reads DSGVTQTPKHLITATGQRVTLRCSPRSGDLSVYWYQQSLDQGLQFLIQYYNGEERAKGNILERFSAQQFPDLHSELNLSSLELGDSALYFCASSVVGSSYEQYFGPGTRLTVT.

This clone was detected ten times or more. This rearrangement joins TRBV7-2 to TRBJ2-2; D is possibly TRBD2 (5 bases). The CDR3 spans 13 residues. The germline gives CDR1 SGHTA, CDR2 FQGNSA. Trimming cost V 4 bases and J 7 bases, with 10 bases left between them. For the CDR3, the DNA is TGTGCCAGCAGCTATCCAGGACTCGGGGAGCTGTTTTTT. It yields the protein CASSYPGLGELFF.

This sequence joins TRBV7-2 and TRBJ1-2; 12 nucleotides agree with TRBD1. Germline loops: CDR1 SGHTA, CDR2 FQGNSA. The CDR3 length is 17 residues. J gave up 4 bases and V 5 bases, and 11 bases lay outside the gene matches. The DNA for the CDR3 is TGTGCCAGCAGCGGCCGGGACAGGGGGCTCTACCTCTATGGCTACACCTTC. Translating gives CASSGRDRGLYLYGYTF.

V and J are TRBV9 and TRBJ2-1; tentative D call: TRBD2 (5 bases). V was trimmed by 0 bases and J by 3 bases, leaving 10 bases between them. This CDR3 contains 15 residues. From germline, CDR1 is SGDLS and CDR2 YYNGEE. As DNA, the CDR3 is TGTGCCAGCAGCGTAGGGACTCGCATCTACAATGAGCAGTTCTTC. It is translated as CASSVGTRIYNEQFF.

The chain recombines TRBV6-2 or TRBV6-3 with TRBJ2-5; possibly TRBD1 for D (6 bases). Germline V gene data show CDR1 as MNHEY and CDR2 as SVGEGT. The CDR3 runs to 14 residues. V was trimmed by 2 bases and J by 9 bases, leaving 16 bases between them. In DNA, the CDR3 is TGTGCCAGCAGTTACCCGGGACAAAGTTCGCCCCAGTACTTC. Residues: CASSYPGQSSPQYF.

The chain links TRBV19 to TRBJ1-5; possibly TRBD1 for D (5 bases). The CDR3 covers 14 residues. The germline V and J ends were trimmed by 7 bases and 2 bases, with 12 bases remaining between them. CDR1 and CDR2 from the germline V gene are LNHDA and SQIVND (reference sequence). The CDR3 sequence is CASIGASGNQPQHF. The CDR3 region has the DNA TGTGCCAGTATAGGGGCTAGTGGCAATCAGCCCCAGCATTTT.

The genes are TRBV30 and TRBJ1-1; 9 bases map to TRBD1. V lost 4 bases and J lost 3; bases outside the gene matches: 3. Germline V gene sequence: CDR1 GTSNPN, CDR2 SVGIG (reference sequence). This CDR3 is built from 13 residues. For the CDR3, the DNA is TGTGCCTGGAATGGACAGGGGTACACTGAAGCTTTCTTT. Translated: CAWNGQGYTEAFF.

The V call is TRBV19, the J call TRBJ1-5; D not certain. From germline, CDR1 is LNHDA and CDR2 SQIVND (reference sequence). Trimming removed 2 bases from V and 3 bases from J, with 11 bases in between. The CDR3 sequence is 15 residues long. This CDR3 reads CASSILPGPNQPQHF. CDR3 in DNA: TGTGCCAGTAGTATACTTCCGGGTCCCAATCAGCCCCAGCATTTT.

V usage is TRBV12-3 or TRBV12-4 and J usage is TRBJ1-6; TRBD1 matches 8 bases. CDR3 length: 13 amino acids. V shed 6 bases, J shed 7 bases, and the junction held 2 bases outside the gene matches. In nucleotides, the CDR3 is TGTGCCAGCAGGACAGGGGTAAATTCACCCCTCCACTTT. Translating it yields CASRTGVNSPLHF.

V is TRBV19 and J is TRBJ1-2; D is undetermined. The V gene lost 10 bases and the J gene lost 5 bases, with 8 bases spanning the gap. This CDR3 is 10 amino acids long. The germline CDR1 and CDR2 sequences are LNHDA and SQIVND (reference sequence). For the CDR3, the DNA is TGTGCCACCCGACTGTATGGCTACACCTTC. It translates to CATRLYGYTF. Using reference TRBV19 and TRBJ1-2 for the parts outside the CDR3, the full variable domain is DGGITQSPKYLFRKEGQNVTLSCEQNLNHDAMYWYRQDPGQGLRLIYYSQIVNDFQKGDIAEGYSVSREKKESFPLTVTSAQKNPTAFYLCATRLYGYTFGSGTRLTVV.

The rearrangement joins TRBV27 to TRBJ1-1; D is perhaps TRBD1 (5 bases). Germline assignment: CDR1 MNHEY and CDR2 SMNVEV (reference sequence). The CDR3 has 14 residues. V was clipped by 5 bases and J by 5 bases, with 15 bases between them. The CDR3 spells CASSLGGGGTEAFF. The CDR3 region has the DNA TGTGCCAGCAGTCTCGGGGGGGGTGGTACTGAAGCTTTCTTT.

The V call is TRBV4-3, the J call TRBJ2-3, with a tentative D call TRBD1 (6 bases). The V end lost 4 bases, the J end lost 0 bases, and 17 bases lay between the germline ends. The germline gives CDR1 LGHNA, CDR2 YSLEER. The CDR3 runs to 17 residues. CDR3 region: CASSRFAGVSSTDTQYF. The DNA of the CDR3 is TGCGCCAGCAGCCGATTCGCAGGGGTTTCTAGCACAGATACGCAGTATTTT.

To note about this clone: This CDR3 is also generated by other DNA sequences in the sample. The V call is TRBV5-1, the J call TRBJ2-2, with no clear D. CDR3 size: 12 residues. The germline CDR1 and CDR2 sequences are SGHRS and YFSETQ. Trimming removed 4 bases at V and 6 bases at J, with 7 bases between. CDR3 protein: CASSLRSGELFF. In DNA, the CDR3 is TGCGCCAGCAGCCTCCGGTCCGGGGAGCTGTTTTTT.

This sequence joins TRBV14 and TRBJ1-1, with D maybe TRBD1 (6 bases). The germline V gene has CDR1 SGHDN and CDR2 FVKESK. Trimming removed 4 bases from V and 1 base from J, with 19 bases in between. This CDR3 comprises 17 residues. The CDR3 DNA is TGTGCCAGCAGCCCAAGGGGGGGAGAAGGGCGGAACACTGAAGCTTTCTTT. Amino acid sequence: CASSPRGGEGRNTEAFF.

The chain employs TRBV21-1 and TRBJ2-7; TRBD2 is taken as the D call from the table, unchecked against the DNA. TRBV21-1 is termed a pseudogene. The CDR3 has 19 amino acids. This CDR3 reads CASTSGPPRAGGSSYEQYV. CDR3 coding DNA: TGTGCCAGCACCTCTGGGCCCCCTCGAGCGGGGGGAAGCTCCTACGAGCAGTACGTC.